Presented here are 3 T cell receptor beta chains from one specimen sequenced in a study of blood T cell repertoires in COVID-19. The method was immunoSEQ multiplex PCR; TCRdb's version includes in-frame clones alone and lacks a portion of them. This table holds 200,000 to 250,000 clones, around 87% found once. The specimen was PBMCs or T cells enriched from blood (not recorded which). The receptors shown here come from a woman between 45 and 65 years old who had recovered from COVID-19.

This clone has just one count. The J gene is TRBJ2-7, the V gene TRBV6-5; tentatively, D is TRBD1 (6 bases). There are 14 residues in the CDR3. The germline gives CDR1 MNHEY, CDR2 SVGAGI. The V and J ends lost 5 bases and 2 bases respectively, with 13 bases between them. The CDR3 DNA sequence: TGTGCCAGCAGTCCTCGGACAGCCACCTACGAGCAGTACTTC. Residues: CASSPRTATYEQYF.

The chain links TRBV12-3 or TRBV12-4 to TRBJ2-1; D may be TRBD2 (6 bases). V was trimmed by 4 bases and J by 7 bases, leaving 8 bases between them. CDR3 length: 12 residues. In nucleotides, the CDR3 is TGTGCCAGCAGTTCCGCGGGGAATGAGCAGTTCTTC. Protein sequence: CASSSAGNEQFF.

V and J are TRBV24-1 and TRBJ2-5; 9 bases line up with TRBD1. This CDR3 has 15 residues. Germline V gives CDR1 KGHDR, CDR2 SFDVKD. J lost 2 bases, V lost 4 bases, and 4 bases had no gene match. CDR3 nucleotides: TGTGCCACCAGTGACCCGACAGGGGGGCAAGAGACCCAGTACTTC. Its protein is CATSDPTGGQETQYF.